The source of this T cell receptor (beta chain) is a study of PD-1 and CTLA-4 blockade in melanoma. Produced via immunoSEQ multiplex PCR; TCRdb's table is partial and in-frame only. This sample yields 16,000 or so clones, of which roughly 73% are seen a single time; approximately 16% belongs to the top ten. From germline, CDR1 is LGHNT and CDR2 FRNRAP. This CDR3 spans 16 amino acids. About this clone itself: The junction departs from germline at one end; a sequencing error may be responsible.

The receptor's source is a human donor with melanoma. The chain links TRBV12-5 to TRBJ1-4, with 11 bases fitting TRBD1. Specimen: CD8+ T cells from peripheral blood, collected before anti-PD-1 treatment. CDR3 sequence (DNA): TGTGCTAGTGGGTTGGGACAGGGGGGTCTTGGAGAAAAACTGTTTTTT. Translated: CASGLGQGGLGEKLFF.